Listed below are T cell receptor beta chains from one sample, sequenced in a study of cytomegalovirus exposure and HLA in healthy donors. Generated by immunoSEQ multiplex PCR, the TCRdb table keeps only in-frame clones and is missing some. The sample lists approximately 150,000 clones, 65% to 85% occurring once. The specimen sequenced was PBMCs. The source of these receptors is a woman in her thirties in good health and CMV-seropositive. Each CDR3 is given without its conserved first and last residue.

v_gene: TRBV5-1; j_gene: TRBJ2-3; CDR3aa: ASRFDSQADTQY
v_gene: TRBV19; j_gene: TRBJ2-7; CDR3aa: ASSWDSYEQY
v_gene: TRBV7-8; j_gene: TRBJ1-1; CDR3aa: ASSFYREGEAF
v_gene: TRBV7-9; j_gene: TRBJ1-1; CDR3aa: ASSRPGTGNTEAF
v_gene: TRBV7-3; j_gene: TRBJ1-3; CDR3aa: ASSLGGGPGNTIY
v_gene: TRBV7-6; j_gene: TRBJ1-4; CDR3aa: ASSLGPFREKLF
v_gene: TRBV7-9; j_gene: TRBJ1-1; CDR3aa: ASSFPLGLNTEAF
v_gene: TRBV2; j_gene: TRBJ2-1; CDR3aa: ASSAATGARSEQF
v_gene: TRBV15; j_gene: TRBJ2-6; CDR3aa: ATGGHNSGANVLT
v_gene: TRBV2; j_gene: TRBJ1-2; CDR3aa: ASSPGVWSHGYT
v_gene: TRBV5-4; j_gene: TRBJ2-1; CDR3aa: ASSTSRGNQHNEQF
v_gene: TRBV7-6; j_gene: TRBJ1-2; CDR3aa: ASSLAPGNYGYT
v_gene: TRBV9; j_gene: TRBJ2-2; CDR3aa: ASSPTGGGDTGELF
v_gene: TRBV6-5; j_gene: TRBJ2-4; CDR3aa: ASSYSSRDIQY
v_gene: TRBV28; j_gene: TRBJ1-2; CDR3aa: ASSYRDSEYYGYT
v_gene: TRBV2; j_gene: TRBJ2-7; CDR3aa: ASRSLFHGRGLYEQY
v_gene: TRBV11-2; j_gene: TRBJ2-3; CDR3aa: ASSLVERGGSDTQY
v_gene: TRBV4-2; j_gene: TRBJ2-1; CDR3aa: ASSPATDPYNEQF
v_gene: TRBV4-3; j_gene: TRBJ2-3; CDR3aa: ASSQETSGGADTQY
v_gene: TRBV6-5; j_gene: TRBJ1-5; CDR3aa: ASRRQGGQPQH
v_gene: TRBV6-6; j_gene: TRBJ1-2; CDR3aa: ASSITGSYGYT
v_gene: TRBV5-1; j_gene: TRBJ1-6; CDR3aa: ASSSYSSNSPLH
v_gene: TRBV7-9; j_gene: TRBJ1-4; CDR3aa: ASSRDRYNEKLF
v_gene: TRBV29-1; j_gene: TRBJ1-2; CDR3aa: SVEDLDRAYGYT
v_gene: TRBV7-3; j_gene: TRBJ2-2; CDR3aa: ASSPTIAGAVTGELF
v_gene: TRBV9; j_gene: TRBJ2-1; CDR3aa: ASSVAGGPNEQF
v_gene: TRBV28; j_gene: TRBJ2-2; CDR3aa: ASSTPGGPNPGELF
v_gene: TRBV5-1; j_gene: TRBJ2-7; CDR3aa: ASSLGGTGGGSEQY
v_gene: TRBV21-1; j_gene: TRBJ1-5; CDR3aa: ASSKSTGTGTYSNQPQH